This T cell receptor (beta chain) appears in the sequencing data of a study of T cell responses to AZD1222 COVID-19 vaccine (dated by TCRdb to the early 2020s). For the wider study: Because spike-specific TCR depth and breadth did not differ between the two schedules, AZD1222 recipients who got a second dose at roughly 4 weeks were pooled with those who got a second dose at roughly 12 weeks. Trial participants were enrolled by age into 18-55, 56-69 and 70-plus year subgroups, with around 150, 28 and 57 TCR-sequenced participants respectively. A total of approximately 250 trial participants underwent TCR sequencing, of whom approximately 200 had received two doses of AZD1222 and about 25 had received two doses of the MenACWY control vaccine.

The time point label on this specimen signifies: baseline before first vaccination. Vaccinee samples came from UK trials COV001 and COV002, including a single-blind randomized controlled phase 2/3 trial of AZD1222 (ChAdOx1 nCoV-19) in healthy adults. For TCRbeta chain sequencing, PBMC samples from trial participants were taken at day 0 and at day 28 after the second dose. With regard to this clone: The clone's antigen remains unknown. One base away there is no much larger clone; base qualities are not given.

Looking up the germline V gene yields CDR1 SGHTA and CDR2 FQGNSA. For this chain, trimming is 1 base at the V end and 4 bases at the J end, and the number of junction bases without a gene match is 5. Its CDR3 holds 16 amino acids, cysteine through phenylalanine. Just the 48-base CDR3 DNA is kept, in frame starting at base 1. The CDR3 regions of human TCRbeta chains were analyzed by immunosequencing. As for how the authors treated the data: TCRs in the repertoires were matched against a reference library of SARS-CoV-2-specific TCRs that had been generated with the MIRA antigen-specificity platform. Breadth meant the fraction of unique TCRs that were SARS-CoV-2-associated, whereas depth meant the fraction of total T cells that were SARS-CoV-2-associated. Using the MIRA data, each spike-specific TCR was assigned both to the spike region to which the TCR was reactive and to a CD4 or CD8 class. Log10-transformed breadth and depth values were compared by one-way ANOVA with Sidak's multiple comparisons tests. TCRdb took over this immuneACCESS table, retaining in-frame rearrangements with V and J assigned. Such tables are incomplete; in checked studies, under half of the missing clones stem from an unresolved V gene, and the remainder is unexplained. V and J calls and clone size come straight from that table; D and trimming were deduced from the DNA. In all, the sample holds some 190,000 clones, and around 88% of those were seen once. The ten largest clonotypes hold roughly 8% of the sample.

General findings and caveats noted by the study authors: In the small 56-69-year group, the increase in depth fell short of significance, most likely because of low power. Because no day 14 peak-response samples were available, repertoires were characterized only after the peak T cell response. Most participants were white British and females outnumbered males, and the authors suggested that clonal diversity may have been underestimated. Epitopes outside the regions mutated in the B.1.351 and B.1.1.7 variants were reportedly recognized by nearly half of the unique spike-specific TCRs. The whole spike protein was spanned by vaccine-associated CD4 TCRs, and dominant responses were seen in regions 160-218 and 743-854. Conclusions about previously exposed vaccinees are limited, since just six AZD1222 recipients were seropositive for SARS-CoV-2 at baseline. After two AZD1222 doses, both the breadth and the depth of spike-specific TCRs were significantly higher than at day 0 and than in MenACWY recipients.

This receptor chain uses TRBV7-2 and TRBJ2-2; 8 nucleotides in the junction match TRBD2. The clonotype was recovered from an adult in good health. The sample in question was peripheral blood, obtained on day 0 of AZD1222 vaccination. In nucleotide form, the sequence is TGTGCCAGCAGCTTAGGACTAGCGCCTTCCACCGGGGAGCTGTTTTTT. Its translation reads: CASSLGLAPSTGELFF.